This T cell receptor (beta chain) came from a study of vaccination effects on CD4 cells after COVID-19. Using immunoSEQ multiplex PCR, the repertoire was profiled, and TCRdb retains in-frame clones only, with some absent. This table has approximately 83,000 clones, around 77% appearing once. This clone was observed once. Its antigen remains unidentified. The germline V gene has CDR1 KGHDR and CDR2 SFDVKD. The V and J ends lost 8 bases and 1 base, in that order; junction bases with no gene match: 2. This CDR3 region has 16 residues. Antigen-specific CD4+ T cells were first expanded with viral peptide pools by the ViraFEST assay and only then sequenced. Following 10 days of culture, CD4+ T cells were isolated. Vaccine administered to participants consisted of two doses of either BNT162b2 or mRNA-1273.

The genes are TRBV24-1 and TRBJ2-2, with 14 nucleotides matching TRBD2. The input for sequencing was CD4+ T cells from PBMCs cultured with HCoV-OC43 spike peptides, taken after COVID-19 vaccination. Sample subset: HCoV-OC43 spike overlapping peptide pool stimulation. The sequence was collected from a human donor who received a COVID-19 vaccine. CDR3 nucleotides: TGTGCCACCACGACTAGCGGGGGGGAGAACACCGGGGAGCTGTTTTTT. Encoded protein: CATTTSGGENTGELFF.